A selection of T cell receptor beta chains follows, all from one sample in a study of T cell responses to AZD1222 COVID-19 vaccine. The table came from immunoSEQ multiplex PCR; TCRdb's copy has only in-frame clones and leaves some out. The sample includes 100,000 to 150,000 clones, approximately 90% seen only once; the top ten take 3.5% to 4%. Sequenced here: peripheral blood, sampled 28 days after the second AZD1222 dose. The receptor set was obtained from an adult who received the AZD1222 COVID-19 vaccine. The CDR3 runs from the conserved cysteine through the conserved F or W. The order of the fields is V gene, clone size, CDR3 protein. Expanded clones are given a class, and other clones once, few, many or no size at all.

TRBV21-1,-,CASSKTPGWCDQPQHF
TRBV11-2,few,CASSSRGSPGYTF
TRBV6-5,-,CASSYAVYTEAFF
TRBV10-3,-,CAITYRNYGYTF
TRBV4-2,once,CASSQGARGGTSDTQYF
TRBV27,-,CASRTPSGRRYDEQFF
TRBV6-1,-,CASSGRQARIDNEQFF
TRBV4-3,-,CASSLRVGGSSYEQYF
TRBV6-2/TRBV6-3,-,CASRYTVATEAFF
TRBV25-1,-,CASRASWGYQPQHF
TRBV5-4,-,CASSWESADTQYF
TRBV29-1,-,CSVRPFNTEAFF
TRBV30,-,CAFGTGLNTEAFF
TRBV2,-,CASSGDRGVAKNIQYF
TRBV6-2/TRBV6-3,-,CASRYLGRTMNTEAFF
TRBV12-5,-,CASGLGNTKGYTF
TRBV4-3,-,CASSLDRSSNQPQHF
TRBV4-2,-,CASSPASGNYGYTF
TRBV19,-,CASSTGNQPQHF
TRBV6-1,-,CASSDRSGYGYTF
TRBV7-9,-,CASSLGGGGTDGYTF
TRBV2,-,CASSFTGDGGYTF
TRBV7-3,-,CASRPGGVDTEAFF
TRBV25-1,-,CASSEGTGGQPQHF
TRBV18,-,CASSPRTASSGNTIYF
TRBV18,-,CASSMSVEQFF
TRBV7-3,-,CASSSVGPNTEAFF
TRBV9,-,CASSGPQLNSGNTIYF
TRBV7-2,-,CASSLAGGQGTEAFF
TRBV5-5,-,CASSWTASNQPQHF
TRBV7-3,-,CASSLGRVGTDTQYF
TRBV14,-,CASGRNSGRIETQYF
TRBV19,-,CASSSPGTRNTEAFF
TRBV25-1,-,CASSRTGSYQPQHF
TRBV4-1,-,CASSSYKQSTDTQYF
TRBV7-2,-,CASSLGQQPPLHF
TRBV11-1,large,CASSFRGQETQYF
TRBV6-6,-,CASSYTANYGYTF
TRBV5-4,-,CASSPTAGMNTEAFF
TRBV27,-,CASSFLGGSINEQFF